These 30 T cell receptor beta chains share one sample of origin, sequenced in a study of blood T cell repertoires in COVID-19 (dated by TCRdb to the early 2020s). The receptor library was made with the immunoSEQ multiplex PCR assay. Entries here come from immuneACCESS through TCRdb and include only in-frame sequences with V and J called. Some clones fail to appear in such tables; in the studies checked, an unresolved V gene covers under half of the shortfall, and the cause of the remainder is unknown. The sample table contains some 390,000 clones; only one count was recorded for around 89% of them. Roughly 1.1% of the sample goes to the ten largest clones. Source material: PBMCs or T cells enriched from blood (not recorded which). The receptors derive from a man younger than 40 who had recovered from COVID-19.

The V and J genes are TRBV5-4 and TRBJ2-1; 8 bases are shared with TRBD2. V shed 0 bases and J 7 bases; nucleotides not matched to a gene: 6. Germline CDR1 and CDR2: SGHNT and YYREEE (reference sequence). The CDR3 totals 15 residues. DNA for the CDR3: TGTGCCAGCAGCTTGGTGATAGCGGGATGGAATGAGCAGTTCTTC. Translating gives CASSLVIAGWNEQFF.

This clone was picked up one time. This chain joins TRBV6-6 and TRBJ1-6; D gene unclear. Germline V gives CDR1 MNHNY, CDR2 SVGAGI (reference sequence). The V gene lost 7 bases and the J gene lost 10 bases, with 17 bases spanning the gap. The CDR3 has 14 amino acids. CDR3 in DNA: TGTGCCAGCACCCCGGTCCTGTTCATGTCACCCCTCCACTTT. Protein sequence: CASTPVLFMSPLHF.

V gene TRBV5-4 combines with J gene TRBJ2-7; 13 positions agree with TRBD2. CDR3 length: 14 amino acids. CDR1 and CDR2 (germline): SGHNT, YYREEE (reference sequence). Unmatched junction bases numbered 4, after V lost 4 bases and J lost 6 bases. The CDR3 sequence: CASSIGLAGVEQYF. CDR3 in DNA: TGTGCCAGCAGCATCGGACTAGCGGGAGTCGAGCAGTACTTC.

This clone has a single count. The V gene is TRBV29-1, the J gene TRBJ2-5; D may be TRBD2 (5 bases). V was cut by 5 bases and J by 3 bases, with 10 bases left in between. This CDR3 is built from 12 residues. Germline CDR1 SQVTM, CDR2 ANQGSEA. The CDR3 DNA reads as TGCAGCGTTCGCGACGGGGAAGAGACCCAGTACTTC. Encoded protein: CSVRDGEETQYF. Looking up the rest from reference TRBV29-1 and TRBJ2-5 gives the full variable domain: SAVISQKPSRDICQRGTSLTIQCQVDSQVTMMFWYRQQPGQSLTLIATANQGSEATYESGFVIDKFPISRPNLTFSTLTVSNMSPEDSSIYLCSVRDGEETQYFGPGTRLLVL.

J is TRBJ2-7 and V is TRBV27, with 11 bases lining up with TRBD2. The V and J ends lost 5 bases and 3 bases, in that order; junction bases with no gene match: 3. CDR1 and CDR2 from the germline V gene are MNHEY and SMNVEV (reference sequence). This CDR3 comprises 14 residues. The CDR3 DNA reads TGTGCCAGCAGTCCGACTAGCGGGGACTACGAGCAGTACTTC. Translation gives CASSPTSGDYEQYF.

This chain's CDR3 is CASGLFSGSTDTQYF. In nucleotides, the CDR3 is TGTGCTAGTGGTTTGTTCAGCGGGAGCACAGATACGCAGTATTTT. The J gene is TRBJ2-3, the V gene TRBV12-5; a possible D gene is TRBD2 (6 bases). Germline CDR1 reads LGHNT; CDR2 reads FRNRAP. V was shortened by 2 bases and J by 0 bases, with 9 bases between the two germline ends. The CDR3 has 15 residues.

The CDR3 coding sequence is TGTGCCAGCAGCTTAAGTATAGGGGGCTTGTCACCCCTCCACTTT. This codes for CASSLSIGGLSPLHF. This chain uses TRBV7-8 with TRBJ1-6; TRBD1 matches 7 bases. Germline assignment: CDR1 SGHVS and CDR2 FQNEAQ. The CDR3 has 15 amino acids. The J segment lost 10 bases and the V segment lost 2 bases, leaving 8 bases of the junction unmatched.

The CDR3 spells CASSYSRLHEQFF. DNA for the CDR3: TGTGCCAGCAGTTACAGTAGACTGCATGAGCAGTTCTTC. V and J are TRBV6-5 and TRBJ2-1; D gene ambiguous. The CDR3 totals 13 residues. The V gene's germline CDR1 is MNHEY and CDR2 SVGAGI. V gave up 2 bases and J gave up 8 bases, with 10 bases separating them.

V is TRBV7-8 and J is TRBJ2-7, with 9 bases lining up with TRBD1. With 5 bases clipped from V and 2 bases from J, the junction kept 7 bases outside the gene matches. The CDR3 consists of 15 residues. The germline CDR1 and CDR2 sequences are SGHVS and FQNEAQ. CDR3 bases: TGTGCCAGCAGCCGAGGGGGACAGGGACCCTACGAGCAGTACTTC. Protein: CASSRGGQGPYEQYF. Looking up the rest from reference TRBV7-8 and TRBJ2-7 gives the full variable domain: GAGVSQSPRYKVAKRGQDVALRCDPISGHVSLFWYQQALGQGPEFLTYFQNEAQLDKSGLPSDRFFAERPEGSVSTLKIQRTQQEDSAVYLCASSRGGQGPYEQYFGPGTRLTVT.

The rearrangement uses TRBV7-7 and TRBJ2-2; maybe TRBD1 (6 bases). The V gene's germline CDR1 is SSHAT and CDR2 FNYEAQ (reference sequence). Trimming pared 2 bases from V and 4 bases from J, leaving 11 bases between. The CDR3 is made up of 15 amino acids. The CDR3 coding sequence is TGTGCCAGCAGCTTATCCTGGGGGCGCACCGGGGAGCTGTTTTTT. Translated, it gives CASSLSWGRTGELFF.

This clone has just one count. This CDR3 reads CAIRGQESTDTQYF. In DNA form, the CDR3 reads TGTGCCATCAGGGGGCAGGAGAGCACAGATACGCAGTATTTT. The chain links TRBV10-3 to TRBJ2-3; maybe TRBD1 (5 bases). The CDR3 sequence is 14 residues long. Germline V gives CDR1 ENHRY, CDR2 SYGVKD. V lost 6 bases to trimming and J lost 0 bases, with 10 bases between them.

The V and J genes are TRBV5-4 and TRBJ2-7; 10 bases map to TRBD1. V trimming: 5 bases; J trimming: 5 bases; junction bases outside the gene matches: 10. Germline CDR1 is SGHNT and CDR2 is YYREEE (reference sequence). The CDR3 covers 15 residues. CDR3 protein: CASSPRDRGFHEQYF. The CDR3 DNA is TGTGCCAGCAGTCCCCGGGACAGGGGATTCCACGAGCAGTACTTC.

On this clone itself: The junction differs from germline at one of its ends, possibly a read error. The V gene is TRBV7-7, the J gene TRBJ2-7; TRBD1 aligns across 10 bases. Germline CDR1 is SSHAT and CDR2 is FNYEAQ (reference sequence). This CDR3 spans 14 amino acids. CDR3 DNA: TGTGCTAGCAGCGCCGGGACAGGGGACCACGAGCAGTACTTC. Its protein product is CASSAGTGDHEQYF. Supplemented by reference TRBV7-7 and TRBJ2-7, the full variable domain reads GAGVSQSPRYKVTKRGQDVTLRCDPISSHATLYWYQQALGQGPEFLTYFNYEAQPDKSGLPSDRFSAERPEGSISTLTIQRTEQRDSAMYRCASSAGTGDHEQYFGPGTRLTVT.

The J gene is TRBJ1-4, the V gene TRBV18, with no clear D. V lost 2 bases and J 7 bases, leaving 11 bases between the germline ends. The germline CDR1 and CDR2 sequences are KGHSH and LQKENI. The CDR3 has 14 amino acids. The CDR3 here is CASSPGSATEKLFF. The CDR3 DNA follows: TGTGCCAGCTCACCAGGTTCAGCGACTGAAAAACTGTTTTTT.

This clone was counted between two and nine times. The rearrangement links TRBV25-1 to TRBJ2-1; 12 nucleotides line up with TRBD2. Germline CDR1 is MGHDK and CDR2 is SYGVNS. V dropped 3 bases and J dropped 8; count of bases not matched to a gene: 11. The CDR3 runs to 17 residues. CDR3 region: CASSDRLWLAGGYEQFF. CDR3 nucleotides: TGTGCCAGCAGTGATAGATTATGGCTAGCGGGAGGGTATGAGCAGTTCTTC.

In nucleotides, the CDR3 is TGTGCCAGCAGCTTGGCCCTAGCGGGAGGAGAGGTGCAGTTCTTC. Residues: CASSLALAGGEVQFF. The chain carries TRBV5-4 and TRBJ2-1, with 11 nucleotides matching TRBD2. This CDR3 spans 15 amino acids. In germline, CDR1 is SGHNT, CDR2 YYREEE (reference sequence). V shed 0 bases, J shed 12 bases, and the junction held 8 bases outside the gene matches.

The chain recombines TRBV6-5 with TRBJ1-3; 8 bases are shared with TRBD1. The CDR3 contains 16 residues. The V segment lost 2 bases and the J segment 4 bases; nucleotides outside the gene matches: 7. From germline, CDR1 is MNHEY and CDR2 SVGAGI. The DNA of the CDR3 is TGTGCCAGCAGTTACCGGACCCGGGACAGGGGAAACACCATATATTTT. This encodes CASSYRTRDRGNTIYF.

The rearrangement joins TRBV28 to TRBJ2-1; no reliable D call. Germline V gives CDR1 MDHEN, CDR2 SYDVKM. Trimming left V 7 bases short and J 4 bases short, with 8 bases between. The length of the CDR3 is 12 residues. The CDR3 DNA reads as TGTGCCAGCAATCTACAGTACAATGAGCAGTTCTTC. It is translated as CASNLQYNEQFF.

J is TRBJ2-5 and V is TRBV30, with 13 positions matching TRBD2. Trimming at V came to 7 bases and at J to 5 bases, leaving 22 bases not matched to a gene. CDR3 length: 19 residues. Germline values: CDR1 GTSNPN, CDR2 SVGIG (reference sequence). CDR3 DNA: TGTGCCTACTCGCCCGGGACTAGCGGGATTCTCGTGAGGGGGGAGACCCAGTACTTC. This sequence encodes CAYSPGTSGILVRGETQYF.

CDR3 protein: CATSDRSNQPQHF. The CDR3 DNA follows: TGTGCCACCAGTGATCGTAGCAATCAGCCCCAGCATTTT. The chain carries TRBV24-1 and TRBJ1-5; D is ambiguous. The V end was cut by 3 bases, the J end by 0 bases, with 2 bases between. Looked up from germline, CDR1 is KGHDR and CDR2 is SFDVKD. The CDR3 has 13 residues.

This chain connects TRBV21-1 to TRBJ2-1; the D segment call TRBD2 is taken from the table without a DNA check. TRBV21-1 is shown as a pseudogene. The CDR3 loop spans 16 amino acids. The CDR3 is CASRRGLAGAYNEQFF. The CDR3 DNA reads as TGTGCCAGTCGGCGGGGACTAGCGGGGGCCTACAATGAGCAGTTCTTC.

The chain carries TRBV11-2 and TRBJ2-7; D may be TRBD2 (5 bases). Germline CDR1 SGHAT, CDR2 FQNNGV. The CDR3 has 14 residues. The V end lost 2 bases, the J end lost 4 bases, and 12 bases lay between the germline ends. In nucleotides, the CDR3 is TGTGCCAGCAGCTTACGGACTCCCAATTACGAGCAGTACTTC. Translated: CASSLRTPNYEQYF.

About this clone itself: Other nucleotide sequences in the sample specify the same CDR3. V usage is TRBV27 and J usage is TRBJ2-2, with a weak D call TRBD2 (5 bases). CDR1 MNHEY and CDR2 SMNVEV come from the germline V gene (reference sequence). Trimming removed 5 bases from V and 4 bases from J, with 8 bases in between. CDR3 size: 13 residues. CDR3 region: CASSLRGTGELFF. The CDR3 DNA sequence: TGTGCCAGCAGTCTTCGGGGCACCGGGGAGCTGTTTTTT.

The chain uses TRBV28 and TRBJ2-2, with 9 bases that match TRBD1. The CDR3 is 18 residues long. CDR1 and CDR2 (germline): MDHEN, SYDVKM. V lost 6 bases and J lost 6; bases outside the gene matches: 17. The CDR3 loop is CASRSTFTGGYFAGELFF. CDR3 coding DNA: TGTGCCAGCAGATCAACTTTCACAGGGGGCTATTTTGCCGGGGAGCTGTTTTTT.

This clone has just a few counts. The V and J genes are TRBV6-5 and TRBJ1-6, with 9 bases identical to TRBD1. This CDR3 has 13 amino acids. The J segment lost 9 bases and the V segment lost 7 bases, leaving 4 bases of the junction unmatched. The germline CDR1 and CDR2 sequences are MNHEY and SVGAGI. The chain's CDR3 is CASIGQGLSPLHF. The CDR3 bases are TGTGCCAGCATCGGACAGGGGCTTTCACCCCTCCACTTT.

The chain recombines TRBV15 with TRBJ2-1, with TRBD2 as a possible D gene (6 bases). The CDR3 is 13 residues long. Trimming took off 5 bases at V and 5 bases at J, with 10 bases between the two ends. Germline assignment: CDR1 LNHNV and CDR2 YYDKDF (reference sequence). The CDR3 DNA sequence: TGTGCCACCAGCTCTAGCGTAAACAATGAGCAGTTCTTC. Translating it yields CATSSSVNNEQFF.

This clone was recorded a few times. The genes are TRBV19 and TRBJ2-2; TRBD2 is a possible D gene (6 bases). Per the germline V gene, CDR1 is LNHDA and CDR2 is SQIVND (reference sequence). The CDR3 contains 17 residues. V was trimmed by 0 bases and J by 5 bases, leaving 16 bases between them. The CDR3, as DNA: TGTGCCAGTAGTATAGAAGGGTCAGCGGGCTCGACCGGGGAGCTGTTTTTT. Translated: CASSIEGSAGSTGELFF.

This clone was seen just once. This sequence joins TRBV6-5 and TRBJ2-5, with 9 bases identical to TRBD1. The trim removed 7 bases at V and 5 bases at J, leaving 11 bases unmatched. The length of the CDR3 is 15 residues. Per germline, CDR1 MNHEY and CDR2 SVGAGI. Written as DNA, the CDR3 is TGTGCCAGCATTAGAACAGGGGGCGCCCTGGAGACCCAGTACTTC. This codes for CASIRTGGALETQYF.

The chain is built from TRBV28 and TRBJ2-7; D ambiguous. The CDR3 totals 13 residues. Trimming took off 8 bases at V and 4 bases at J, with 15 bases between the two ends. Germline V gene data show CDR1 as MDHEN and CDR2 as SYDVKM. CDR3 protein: CASGQTPSYEQYF. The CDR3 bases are TGTGCCAGCGGGCAGACACCGTCTTACGAGCAGTACTTC.

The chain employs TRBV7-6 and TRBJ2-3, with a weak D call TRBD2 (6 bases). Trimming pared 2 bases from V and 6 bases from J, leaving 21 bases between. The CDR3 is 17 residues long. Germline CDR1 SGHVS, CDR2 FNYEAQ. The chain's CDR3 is CASSLSSAGLGSDTQYF. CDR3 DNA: TGTGCCAGCAGCTTAAGTTCTGCGGGACTGGGGAGTGATACGCAGTATTTT.